The clone carrying this T cell receptor beta chain was recorded only once. Its cognate antigen is unknown. The data were produced by immunoSEQ multiplex PCR, yet TCRdb's version contains in-frame clones alone and is incomplete. This sample has 120,000 to 150,000 clones; just over 90% occur once, and the top ten carry approximately 2.7%. This specimen belongs to a study of T cell responses to AZD1222 COVID-19 vaccine. Study-wide results and caveats: Targets within unmutated variant regions were reportedly found for nearly half of spike-specific TCRs.

The CDR3 has 14 residues. With 4 bases removed from V and 2 bases from J, the gap between germline ends came to 10 bases. Germline CDR1 reads SGHKS; CDR2 reads YYEKEE (reference sequence). This clonotype was obtained from an adult in good health. V is TRBV5-5 and J is TRBJ1-5; tentative D call: TRBD1 (6 bases). The sequencing used peripheral blood, collected on day 0 of MenACWY control vaccination. Here the CDR3 reads CASSLGHRNQPQHF. For the CDR3, the DNA is TGTGCCAGCAGCCTGGGACATCGCAATCAGCCCCAGCATTTT.